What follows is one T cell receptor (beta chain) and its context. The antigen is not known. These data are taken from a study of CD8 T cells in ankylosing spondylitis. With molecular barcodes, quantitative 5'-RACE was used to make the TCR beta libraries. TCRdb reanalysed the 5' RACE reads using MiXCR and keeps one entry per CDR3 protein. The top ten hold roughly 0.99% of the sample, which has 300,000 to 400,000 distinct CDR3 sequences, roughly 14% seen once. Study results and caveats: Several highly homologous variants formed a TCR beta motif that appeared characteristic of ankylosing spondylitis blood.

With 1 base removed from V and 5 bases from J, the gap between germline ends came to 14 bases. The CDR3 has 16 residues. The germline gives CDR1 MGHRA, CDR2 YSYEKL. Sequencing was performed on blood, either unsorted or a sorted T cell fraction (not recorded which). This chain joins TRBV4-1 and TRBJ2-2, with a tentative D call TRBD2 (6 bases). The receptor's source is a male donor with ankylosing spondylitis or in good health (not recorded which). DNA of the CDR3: TGCGCCAGCAGCCAAGGGGGACTCCCTGGGACCGGGGAGCTGTTTTTT. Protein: CASSQGGLPGTGELFF.